The entry below describes one T cell receptor beta chain. Using immunoSEQ multiplex PCR, the repertoire was profiled, and TCRdb retains in-frame clones only, with some absent. Among approximately 88,000 clones listed, around 93% were seen once. This sample was taken from a study of T cell changes during pregnancy in multiple sclerosis. Germline values: CDR1 MNHEY, CDR2 SMNVEV (reference sequence). The CDR3 extends over 14 amino acids. The V gene lost 3 bases and the J gene lost 7 bases, with 16 bases spanning the gap. The sequence derives from a female donor with multiple sclerosis, enrolled in a pregnancy study. The J gene is TRBJ2-7, the V gene TRBV27; TRBD2 is a possible D gene (5 bases). This material consisted of peripheral blood, taken in the first trimester of pregnancy. For the CDR3, the DNA is TGTGCCAGCAGTTTCGGCATGGGGAGAGGAGAGCAGTACTTC. This encodes CASSFGMGRGEQYF.